This record looks at one T cell receptor beta chain sequence and its context. This clonotype was counted a single time. This clone's antigen is unknown. There are no base qualities to consult, and no much larger clone falls within one base. Just one read gives weak support. The sample is drawn from a study of T and B cells in COVID-19 patients (TCRdb year 2020). Some background on the complete study: Using TRB and IGH repertoire sequencing of peripheral blood, the study characterized adaptive immunity in COVID-19 patients who had active infection or had recovered. As many as 9 follow-up blood samples were collected from each patient, and in some individuals these samples spanned different disease stages. Patients in the recovered cohort had a median age of approximately 36 years, compared with 67 years for patients in the active-infection cohort. Over 7 million TCR sequences were analysed from a TCR and BCR sequence repository that comprised 35 or so patients and 55 to 75 time points. Critical illness requiring mechanical ventilation or ECMO was present in about 65% of the 20 patients in the active-infection cohort. An age-matched reference group of roughly 39 healthy donors negative for COVID-19 antibodies was used as the comparison for repertoire analyses. Comorbidities linked to unfavorable COVID-19 outcome were present in about 90% of the roughly 20 patients in the active-infection cohort. The recovered cohort included around 19 patients who contributed 20 to 25 samples, and most of those patients had mild to moderate COVID-19 that was managed on an outpatient basis. Two patients were included in both the recovered and active cohorts because samples were available from active disease and after recovery.

Including cysteine and phenylalanine, the CDR3 has 13 amino acids. This entry keeps only the CDR3 DNA: 39 bases, framed from base 1. CDR1 and CDR2, per the germline V gene (reference sequence), are DFQATT and SNEGSKA. V loses 3 bases, J loses 0 bases, and the germline ends lie 8 bases apart. Broader findings and caveats from the paper: Strongly skewed TRBV/TRBJ gene usage was reported in patients with COVID-19. The recovered cohort had roughly 2,100 exclusive TCR clusters, including under 40 low-pGen clusters. The cohort was considered too small for HLA contributions to COVID-19 susceptibility or severity to be assessed. Specific T cell subsets (CD4+/Treg/CD8+) and sorted SARS-CoV-2-responsive or tetramer+ T cells had not yet been sequenced, and these experiments were ongoing. TRB repertoires were highly clonal in active COVID-19, whereas diversity and richness at recovery rose above healthy donor levels. Few blood samples were available from mildly ill patients while symptoms were present, and early samples from severe cases were likewise scarce. Prospective validation of the reported TCR clusters was stated to be required before clinical use.

TRB repertoires were amplified from about 250-500 ng of genomic DNA extracted from blood. This sample was sequenced with an Illumina MiSeq. TRB rearrangements were amplified by multiplex PCR with BIOMED2 TRB-A/B primer pools. Illumina-compatible adapters and 7-nucleotide sample barcodes were added to the amplicons in two consecutive PCRs. Phusion HS II polymerase was used for all library PCRs. Amplicons were gel-purified with the NucleoSpin Gel and PCR Clean-up kit, quantified on Qubit, and pooled at approximately 4.3 nM. Amplicon pool quality was checked on an Agilent 2100 Bioanalyzer before Illumina next-generation sequencing. On the study's bioinformatics: MiXCR 3.0.8 with the default MiXCR reference library was used to annotate TRB rearrangements. Non-productive reads and sequences with fewer than 2 reads were removed, and every unique CDR3 nucleotide sequence was treated as one clone. R 3.5.1 was used to calculate clonality, diversity, richness and V-J gene usage. GLIPH2 was used to cluster TCRs based on CDR3 similarity, and OLGA was used to calculate the generation probabilities. Only GLIPH2 clusters with at least four unique TCR clonotypes present in at least three individuals were retained. TCRdb trimmed the raw reads at Q25, called clones with MiXCR and kept productive beta chains. Each CDR3 protein appears once, grouped with its most common genes and DNA. These V and J calls originate from TCRdb's pipeline instead of the authors' own analysis. This sample gives roughly 23,000 distinct CDR3 sequences in total; 25% to 35% of them show up just once. About 3% of the sample comes from the top ten.

The chain uses TRBV20-1 and TRBJ2-5; the D gene identity is not certain. The clonotype originates from a human donor who had recovered from COVID-19. Sequencing was done on a sample of blood. CDR3 sequence: CSARHQYQETQYF. The nucleotides are TGCAGTGCTAGGCACCAGTACCAAGAGACCCAGTACTTC.